The 25 T cell receptor beta chains in this list originate from one sample, sequenced in a study of cytomegalovirus exposure and HLA in healthy donors. The PCR had 60 Vbeta and 13 Jbeta primers. Produced via immunoSEQ multiplex PCR; TCRdb's table is partial and in-frame only. The data show 200,000 or so clones, 82% seen once. The material sequenced was PBMCs. These receptors were obtained from a woman between 45 and 60 years old in good health and CMV-seropositive.

The J gene is TRBJ2-6, the V gene TRBV19, with D unresolved. Germline lookup yields CDR1 LNHDA and CDR2 SQIVND (reference sequence). The V end was cut by 3 bases, the J end by 0 bases, with 3 bases between. The CDR3 runs to 14 residues. Here the CDR3 reads CASSIGSGANVLTF. The DNA for the CDR3 is TGTGCCAGTAGTATCGGCTCTGGGGCCAACGTCCTGACTTTC.

The V gene is TRBV5-1, the J gene TRBJ2-7; TRBD1 agrees at 10 bases. After removal of 4 bases from V and 0 bases from J, the junction contained 4 bases not matched to a gene. The CDR3 loop spans 15 amino acids. Germline CDR1 reads SGHRS; CDR2 reads YFSETQ. The CDR3 nucleotides read TGCGCCAGCAGCATGGACAGGGGGGCCTCCTACGAGCAGTACTTC. Translated, it gives CASSMDRGASYEQYF.

V usage is TRBV5-1 and J usage is TRBJ2-1, with TRBD2 as a possible D gene (7 bases). The CDR3 runs to 16 residues. V lost 8 bases to trimming and J lost 5 bases, with 23 bases between them. The V gene's germline CDR1 is SGHRS and CDR2 YFSETQ. CDR3 amino acids: CASDVNWGGPHNEQFF. The CDR3 bases are TGCGCCAGTGACGTGAATTGGGGGGGGCCTCACAATGAGCAGTTCTTC.

The CDR3 region has the DNA TGTGCCAGCAGTAATACAGGTTTTGGGACCGGGGAGCTGTTTTTT. This codes for CASSNTGFGTGELFF. The chain is built from TRBV2 and TRBJ2-2; weak D call: TRBD1 (5 bases). Germline V gives CDR1 SNHLY, CDR2 FYNNEI. The CDR3 sequence is 15 residues long. V lost 5 bases and J lost 5, with 15 bases in between.

The chain carries TRBV27 and TRBJ1-1; TRBD1 might be the D (5 bases). V shed 0 bases and J shed 5 bases, with 10 bases lying between them. This CDR3 region has 14 residues. Germline V CDR1 and CDR2: MNHEY, SMNVEV (reference sequence). The CDR3 coding sequence is TGTGCCAGCAGTTTATCGGGGGGGGGAACTGAAGCTTTCTTT. Protein sequence: CASSLSGGGTEAFF.

This clone was seen a few times. The rearrangement joins TRBV6-6 to TRBJ1-1; 8 bases are a match to TRBD1. The CDR3 runs to 15 residues. CDR1 is MNHNY and CDR2 is SVGAGI in the germline V gene (reference sequence). V trimming: 2 bases; J trimming: 9 bases; junction bases outside the gene matches: 11. As DNA, the CDR3 is TGTGCCAGCAGTTACCCGTTCGGACAGGGAAGGAAAGCTTTCTTT. This encodes CASSYPFGQGRKAFF.

The chain combines TRBV6-6 with TRBJ2-1; perhaps TRBD1 as D (6 bases). Germline V CDR1 and CDR2: MNHNY, SVGAGI (reference sequence). V was shortened by 7 bases and J by 6 bases, with 19 bases between the two germline ends. The CDR3 totals 15 residues. The CDR3 DNA reads as TGTGCCAGCACGCAGCCCCCACAGGGTATCAATGAGCAGTTCTTC. This translates into CASTQPPQGINEQFF.

The chain combines TRBV4-3 with TRBJ1-3; no clear D gene. The germline V gene has CDR1 LGHNA and CDR2 YSLEER. Trimming took off 0 bases at V and 2 bases at J, with 8 bases between the two ends. The CDR3 sequence is 15 residues long. The CDR3, as DNA: TGCGCCAGCAGCCAAGATAGGAGGGCTGGAAACACCATATATTTT. Translating it yields CASSQDRRAGNTIYF.

With respect to this clone: An end of the junction differs from the germline gene, which may be a read error. The gene calls are TRBV19 and TRBJ1-6, with D uncertain. The CDR3 consists of 14 residues. The germline CDR1 and CDR2 sequences are LNHDA and SQIVND (reference sequence). CDR3 DNA sequence: TGTGCCAGTGGTATAGGAGGCGGAGGTTCACCCCTCCACTTT. Translating it yields CASGIGGGGSPLHF.

The genes are TRBV7-2 and TRBJ2-1; 9 bases fit TRBD2. CDR3 length: 16 amino acids. Germline values: CDR1 SGHTA, CDR2 FQGNSA. Germline trimming cut 0 bases from V and 3 bases from J; bases unmatched to any gene: 3. CDR3 sequence reads: CASSLAAGGHYNEQFF. CDR3 nucleotides: TGTGCCAGCAGCTTAGCAGCGGGGGGACACTACAATGAGCAGTTCTTC.

In its sample, this clone was seen a few times. The chain couples TRBV10-3 to TRBJ1-2; D ambiguous. Trimming stripped 5 bases from V and 4 bases from J, with 11 bases between. This CDR3 contains 13 residues. Germline V gene lookup returns CDR1 ENHRY and CDR2 SYGVKD. The DNA of the CDR3 is TGTGCCATCAGTCCCGGGGAGGGCTATGGCTACACCTTC. This encodes CAISPGEGYGYTF.

This clone showed up just once. The chain joins TRBV28 to TRBJ1-6; a possible D gene is TRBD1 (6 bases). The V gene's germline CDR1 is MDHEN and CDR2 SYDVKM. The germline V and J ends were trimmed by 3 bases and 8 bases, with 14 bases remaining between them. This CDR3 region has 15 residues. The CDR3 DNA reads as TGTGCCAGCAGTTTGGGGCCAGGGGATGATTCACCCCTCCACTTT. This translates into CASSLGPGDDSPLHF.

The CDR3 protein is CASSIDKEEGRYEQYF. In DNA, the CDR3 is TGTGCCAGTAGTATAGATAAAGAAGAAGGGAGGTACGAGCAGTACTTC. The chain joins TRBV19 to TRBJ2-7; D might be TRBD2 (6 bases). The CDR3 covers 16 residues. The V and J ends lost 0 bases and 4 bases respectively, with 16 bases between them. Germline loops: CDR1 LNHDA, CDR2 SQIVND (reference sequence).

Comment on this clone: The germline gene is not matched at one end of the junction; a read error may be the cause. In DNA, the CDR3 is TGTTCCAGCAGCTTAGGGGCCAACTCCTACGAGCAGTACTTC. It is translated as CSSSLGANSYEQYF. The V and J genes are TRBV7-9 and TRBJ2-7; perhaps TRBD1 as D (5 bases). This CDR3 is 14 amino acids long. From germline, CDR1 is SEHNR and CDR2 FQNEAQ (reference sequence).

The chain uses TRBV4-1 and TRBJ1-1; TRBD1 aligns across 10 bases. The CDR3 covers 14 residues. Germline trimming cut 6 bases from V and 7 bases from J; bases unmatched to any gene: 8. Germline-derived CDR1 and CDR2 are MGHRA and YSYEKL. CDR3 protein: CASSRQGARREAFF. Here the CDR3 DNA reads TGCGCCAGCAGTCGACAGGGGGCACGACGTGAAGCTTTCTTT.

The J gene is TRBJ1-1, the V gene TRBV27; no firm D call. Germline V lookup: CDR1 MNHEY, CDR2 SMNVEV (reference sequence). The CDR3 contains 13 residues. Deletions cut 3 bases from V and 1 base from J, with 6 bases between. Here the CDR3 reads CASSLRENTEAFF. CDR3 nucleotide sequence: TGTGCCAGCAGTTTGCGTGAGAACACTGAAGCTTTCTTT.

The CDR3 reads CASSAEPGGTQYF. Here the CDR3 DNA reads TGTGCCAGCAGTGCAGAACCTGGTGGGACCCAGTACTTC. The gene calls are TRBV2 and TRBJ2-5, with D unresolved. V was trimmed by 4 bases and J by 7 bases, leaving 13 bases between them. The CDR3 has 13 residues. Germline CDR1 is SNHLY and CDR2 is FYNNEI.

The CDR3 region is CASSNRGSSWDSPLHF. The CDR3 coding sequence is TGTGCCAGTAGTAATCGGGGATCCTCTTGGGATTCACCCCTCCACTTT. This rearrangement joins TRBV19 to TRBJ1-6; D remains unclear. Germline assignment: CDR1 LNHDA and CDR2 SQIVND (reference sequence). The CDR3 contains 16 residues. The V end lost 4 bases, the J end lost 8 bases, and 18 bases lay between the germline ends. Drawing the rest from reference TRBV19 and TRBJ1-6, the complete variable domain is DGGITQSPKYLFRKEGQNVTLSCEQNLNHDAMYWYRQDPGQGLRLIYYSQIVNDFQKGDIAEGYSVSREKKESFPLTVTSAQKNPTAFYLCASSNRGSSWDSPLHFGNGTRLTVT.

The chain joins TRBV12-5 to TRBJ1-1, with 7 bases fitting TRBD1. Germline CDR1 reads LGHNT; CDR2 reads FRNRAP. This CDR3 is 15 amino acids long. Trimming removed 0 bases from V and 4 bases from J; junction bases left unmatched: 5. CDR3 bases: TGTGCTAGTGGTTTGGTAGGCAGGGGGATCACTGAAGCTTTCTTT. This encodes CASGLVGRGITEAFF.

J is TRBJ1-6 and V is TRBV4-1, with D perhaps TRBD1 (6 bases). Germline assignment: CDR1 MGHRA and CDR2 YSYEKL. The CDR3 has 14 residues. Trimming pared 4 bases from V and 7 bases from J, leaving 11 bases between. The CDR3 here is CASSPGDRNSPLHF. The CDR3 DNA reads as TGCGCCAGCAGCCCAGGGGATCGGAATTCACCCCTCCACTTT.

The gene calls are TRBV5-5 and TRBJ1-3; D is uncertain. This CDR3 region has 17 residues. V lost 4 bases and J lost 9, with 26 bases in between. Looked up from germline, CDR1 is SGHKS and CDR2 is YYEKEE (reference sequence). This CDR3 is CASSVNPALPERSTIYF. The CDR3 DNA follows: TGTGCCAGCAGCGTGAATCCAGCCCTACCCGAACGGAGCACCATATATTTT.

This rearrangement joins TRBV19 to TRBJ2-5; 9 positions agree with TRBD1. CDR3 length: 15 residues. Germline V gene sequence: CDR1 LNHDA, CDR2 SQIVND (reference sequence). V lost 3 bases to trimming and J lost 5 bases; unmatched junction nucleotides: 7. Here the CDR3 reads CASSMGTGFGETQYF. CDR3 DNA sequence: TGTGCCAGTAGTATGGGGACAGGGTTCGGGGAGACCCAGTACTTC.

The rearrangement links TRBV9 to TRBJ2-1; 15 nucleotides line up with TRBD2. CDR1 is SGDLS and CDR2 is YYNGEE in the germline V gene. The CDR3 has 17 amino acids. Losses at the gene ends were 3 bases for V and 7 bases for J; bases not matched to a gene: 8. As DNA, the CDR3 is TGTGCCAGCAGCGCCCGGACTAGCGGGGGGGCTCAAAATGAGCAGTTCTTC. Protein sequence: CASSARTSGGAQNEQFF.

This clone was seen only a few times. This chain connects TRBV19 to TRBJ2-7, with D perhaps TRBD1 (6 bases). Trimming took 5 bases from V and 0 from J, leaving 17 bases between them. The CDR3 covers 16 residues. The germline gives CDR1 LNHDA, CDR2 SQIVND (reference sequence). This chain's CDR3 is CASSPLGQGSSYEQYF. The DNA of the CDR3 is TGTGCCAGTAGTCCCTTGGGGCAGGGGAGCTCCTACGAGCAGTACTTC.

The rearrangement uses TRBV7-9 and TRBJ2-3; 8 bases are shared with TRBD2. This CDR3 spans 18 amino acids. Germline V CDR1 and CDR2: SEHNR, FQNEAQ (reference sequence). The junction had 18 bases not matched to a gene; V was cut back by 5 bases and J by 5 bases. The chain's CDR3 is CASSKLRGGRYEGDTQYF. The CDR3 DNA follows: TGTGCCAGCAGCAAACTACGGGGGGGGAGATATGAGGGAGATACGCAGTATTTT. Complete variable domain (other parts from reference TRBV7-9 and TRBJ2-3): DTGVSQNPRHKITKRGQNVTFRCDPISEHNRLYWYRQTLGQGPEFLTYFQNEAQLEKSRLLSDRFSAERPKGSFSTLEIQRTEQGDSAMYLCASSKLRGGRYEGDTQYFGPGTRLTVL.